These 17 T cell receptor beta chains originate from one sample sequenced in a study of blood T cell repertoires in COVID-19. Libraries were prepared by immunoSEQ multiplex PCR; TCRdb keeps only in-frame clonotypes and omits some of them. The sample records approximately 110,000 clones, 85% being singletons. Sequenced input: peripheral blood. The origin of the receptors is a human donor in a cohort sampled during active COVID-19.

This sequence joins TRBV6-5 and TRBJ2-7; 7 bases fit TRBD1. From germline, CDR1 is MNHEY and CDR2 SVGAGI. The CDR3 has 13 amino acids. V lost 5 bases to trimming and J lost 4 bases; unmatched junction nucleotides: 5. CDR3 region: CASSSHRGYEQYF. As DNA, the CDR3 is TGTGCCAGCAGTAGCCACAGGGGATACGAGCAGTACTTC.

The chain recombines TRBV9 with TRBJ2-1; 8 bases line up with TRBD2. Germline CDR1 reads SGDLS; CDR2 reads YYNGEE. CDR3 length equals 15 residues. V trimming: 3 bases; J trimming: 3 bases; junction bases outside the gene matches: 5. The CDR3 nucleotides are TGTGCCAGCAGCGGCAGCGGGGGAGACTACAATGAGCAGTTCTTC. It specifies CASSGSGGDYNEQFF.

For the CDR3, the DNA is TGTGCCAGCTCCGAGGGACTACCCGGCGGAAACCAAGAGACCCAGTACTTC. It is translated as CASSEGLPGGNQETQYF. The rearrangement uses TRBV18 and TRBJ2-5, with 7 bases that match TRBD2. The CDR3 covers 17 residues. V dropped 6 bases and J dropped 0; count of bases not matched to a gene: 13. Germline V gene sequence: CDR1 KGHSH, CDR2 LQKENI. The full variable domain, with the rest looked up from reference TRBV18 and TRBJ2-5, is NAGVMQNPRHLVRRRGQEARLRCSPMKGHSHVYWYRQLPEEGLKFMVYLQKENIIDESGMPKERFSAEFPKEGPSILRIQQVVRGDSAAYFCASSEGLPGGNQETQYFGPGTRLLVL.

This clone was picked up one time. The CDR3 loop is CATRGKDGYTF. The DNA of the CDR3 is TGTGCCACCAGGGGGAAAGATGGCTACACCTTC. The chain links TRBV19 to TRBJ1-2; 7 bases are shared with TRBD1. This CDR3 comprises 11 residues. The junction had 5 bases not matched to a gene; V was cut back by 10 bases and J by 6 bases. Germline assignment: CDR1 LNHDA and CDR2 SQIVND (reference sequence).

This chain links TRBV6-2 or TRBV6-3 with TRBJ2-1, with a weak D call TRBD2 (5 bases). CDR3 length equals 15 residues. Germline V lookup: CDR1 MNHEY, CDR2 SVGEGT. The V end lost 2 bases, the J end lost 5 bases, and 13 bases lay between the germline ends. CDR3 coding DNA: TGTGCCAGCAGTTACGCGGGTCTCAGCAACAATGAGCAGTTCTTC. Amino acids: CASSYAGLSNNEQFF.

This rearrangement joins TRBV19 to TRBJ1-2, with D possibly TRBD1 on 5 matching bases. Trimming pared 7 bases from V and 0 bases from J, leaving 15 bases between. Germline-derived CDR1 and CDR2 are LNHDA and SQIVND (reference sequence). The CDR3 contains 15 residues. CDR3 sequence reads: CASTPGREANYGYTF. The CDR3 nucleotides read TGTGCCAGTACACCAGGGCGGGAAGCTAACTATGGCTACACCTTC.

This chain links TRBV27 with TRBJ2-7, with 12 bases fitting TRBD1. The junction had 4 bases not matched to a gene; V was cut back by 5 bases and J by 2 bases. The germline gives CDR1 MNHEY, CDR2 SMNVEV (reference sequence). The CDR3 sequence is 15 residues long. CDR3 region: CASSLGTGGPYEQYF. The CDR3 region has the DNA TGTGCCAGCAGTCTAGGGACAGGGGGCCCCTACGAGCAGTACTTC.

V is TRBV9 and J is TRBJ1-2, with D tentatively TRBD1 (6 bases). The CDR3 loop spans 16 amino acids. Deletions cut 0 bases from V and 1 base from J, with 13 bases between. In germline, CDR1 is SGDLS, CDR2 YYNGEE. This CDR3 is CASSVGPGQHNYGYTF. CDR3 DNA: TGTGCCAGCAGCGTAGGGCCGGGACAACATAACTATGGCTACACCTTC.

This chain joins TRBV19 and TRBJ1-5; D may be TRBD1 (5 bases). Trimming took 3 bases from V and 0 from J, leaving 18 bases between them. Looked up from germline, CDR1 is LNHDA and CDR2 is SQIVND (reference sequence). The CDR3 totals 18 residues. As DNA, the CDR3 is TGTGCCAGTAGTATCGTAGGAACTCTCAGGGTTAGCAATCAGCCCCAGCATTTT. Translating it yields CASSIVGTLRVSNQPQHF.

This chain connects TRBV28 to TRBJ2-1; 8 nucleotides align to TRBD2. Germline assignment: CDR1 MDHEN and CDR2 SYDVKM. The J segment lost 4 bases and the V segment lost 7 bases, leaving 12 bases of the junction unmatched. This CDR3 has 16 amino acids. CDR3 in amino acids: CASTSPGGGQYNEQFF. CDR3 sequence (DNA): TGTGCCAGCACATCTCCCGGGGGGGGCCAGTACAATGAGCAGTTCTTC.

This clone was counted only a few times. The chain couples TRBV3-1 (or the pseudogene TRBV3-2) to TRBJ1-1; unclear D gene. CDR1 is LGHDT and CDR2 is YNNKEL in the germline V gene (reference sequence). The CDR3 length is 12 residues. Trimming stripped 1 base from V and 11 bases from J, with 11 bases between. The CDR3 spells CASSQVPRRAFF. The CDR3 bases are TGTGCCAGCAGCCAAGTCCCCCGGAGGGCTTTCTTT.

The CDR3 DNA follows: TGCGCCAGCAGCTTGGCGACAGGGGCGCACGATGAGCAGTTCTTC. It is translated as CASSLATGAHDEQFF. The chain has TRBV5-1 and TRBJ2-1, with 8 bases that match TRBD1. Germline-derived CDR1 and CDR2 are SGHRS and YFSETQ. The ends lost 0 bases at V and 8 bases at J; junction bases unmatched: 7. The CDR3 is 15 amino acids.

The chain links TRBV27 to TRBJ1-2, with TRBD1 matching over 10 bases. The V and J ends lost 2 bases and 4 bases, in that order; junction bases with no gene match: 4. The CDR3 is 15 residues long. Germline CDR1 reads MNHEY; CDR2 reads SMNVEV (reference sequence). This chain's CDR3 is CASSLLTGGSYGYTF. The CDR3 DNA sequence: TGTGCCAGCAGTTTACTGACAGGGGGCAGCTATGGCTACACCTTC.

V and J are TRBV25-1 and TRBJ2-2, with D unresolved. The germline V and J ends were trimmed by 5 bases and 0 bases, with 10 bases remaining between them. The germline V gene has CDR1 MGHDK and CDR2 SYGVNS. The CDR3 has 15 amino acids. The chain's CDR3 is CASSRTGPNTGELFF. The CDR3 DNA follows: TGTGCCAGCAGTCGTACGGGTCCGAACACCGGGGAGCTGTTTTTT.

V and J are TRBV7-9 and TRBJ1-1, with 7 bases aligning to TRBD1. The trim removed 5 bases at V and 5 bases at J, leaving 11 bases unmatched. The CDR3 length is 15 residues. Germline V gene data show CDR1 as SEHNR and CDR2 as FQNEAQ (reference sequence). The CDR3 coding sequence is TGTGCCAGCAGCCCCTTAACAGGGGTTGGGACTGAAGCTTTCTTT. Translation: CASSPLTGVGTEAFF.

The chain couples TRBV11-3 to TRBJ2-2; possibly TRBD1 for D (5 bases). V lost 1 base, J lost 2 bases, and 8 bases lay in between. Germline CDR1 SGHNT, CDR2 YENEEA. There are 15 residues in the CDR3. The DNA for the CDR3 is TGTGCCAGCAGCTTAGGACAGACCAACACCGGGGAGCTGTTTTTT. The encoded protein is CASSLGQTNTGELFF.

The gene calls are TRBV19 and TRBJ2-5; D uncertain. Germline CDR1 reads LNHDA; CDR2 reads SQIVND (reference sequence). This CDR3 comprises 15 residues. Trimming removed 1 base from V and 0 bases from J, with 9 bases in between. CDR3 protein: CASSIVQFNQETQYF. CDR3 DNA sequence: TGTGCCAGTAGTATAGTACAGTTCAACCAAGAGACCCAGTACTTC.